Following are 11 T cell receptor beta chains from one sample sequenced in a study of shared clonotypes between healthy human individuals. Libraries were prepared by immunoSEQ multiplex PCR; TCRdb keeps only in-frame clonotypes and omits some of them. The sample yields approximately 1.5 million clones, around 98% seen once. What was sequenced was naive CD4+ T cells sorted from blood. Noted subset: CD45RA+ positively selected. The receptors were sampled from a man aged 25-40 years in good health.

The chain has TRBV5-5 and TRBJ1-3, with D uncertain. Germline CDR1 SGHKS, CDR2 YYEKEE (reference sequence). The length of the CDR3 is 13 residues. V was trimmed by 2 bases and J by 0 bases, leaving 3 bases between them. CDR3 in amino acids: CASSFSSGNTIYF. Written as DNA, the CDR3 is TGTGCCAGCAGCTTCTCCTCTGGAAACACCATATATTTT.

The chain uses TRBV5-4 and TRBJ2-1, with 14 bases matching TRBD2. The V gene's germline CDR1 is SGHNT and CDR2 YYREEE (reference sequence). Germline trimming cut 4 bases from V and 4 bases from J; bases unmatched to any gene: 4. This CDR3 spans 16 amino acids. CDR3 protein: CASSRGTSGSYNEQFF. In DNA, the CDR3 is TGTGCCAGCAGCCGAGGGACTAGCGGGAGTTACAATGAGCAGTTCTTC.

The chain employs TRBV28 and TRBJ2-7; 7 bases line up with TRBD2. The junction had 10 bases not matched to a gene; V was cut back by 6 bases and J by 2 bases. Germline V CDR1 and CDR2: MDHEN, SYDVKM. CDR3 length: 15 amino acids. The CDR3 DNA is TGTGCCAGCAGGCCACCGGGGGGAGCTCCCTACGAGCAGTACTTC. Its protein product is CASRPPGGAPYEQYF. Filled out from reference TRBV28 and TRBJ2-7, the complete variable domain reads DVKVTQSSRYLVKRTGEKVFLECVQDMDHENMFWYRQDPGLGLRLIYFSYDVKMKEKGDIPEGYSVSREKKERFSLILESASTNQTSMYLCASRPPGGAPYEQYFGPGTRLTVT.

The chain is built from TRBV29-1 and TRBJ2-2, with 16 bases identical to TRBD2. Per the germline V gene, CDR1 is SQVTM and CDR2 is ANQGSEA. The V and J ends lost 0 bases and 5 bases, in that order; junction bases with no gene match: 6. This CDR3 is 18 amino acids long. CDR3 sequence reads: CSVEDQRGLAGGTGELFF. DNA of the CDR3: TGCAGCGTTGAAGATCAGCGGGGACTAGCGGGAGGGACCGGGGAGCTGTTTTTT.

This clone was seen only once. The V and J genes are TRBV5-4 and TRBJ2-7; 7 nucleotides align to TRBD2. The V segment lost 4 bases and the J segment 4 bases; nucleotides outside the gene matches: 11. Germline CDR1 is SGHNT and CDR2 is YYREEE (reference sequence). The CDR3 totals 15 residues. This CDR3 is CASSHKKGGPYEQYF. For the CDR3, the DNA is TGTGCCAGCAGCCATAAGAAGGGAGGGCCGTACGAGCAGTACTTC.

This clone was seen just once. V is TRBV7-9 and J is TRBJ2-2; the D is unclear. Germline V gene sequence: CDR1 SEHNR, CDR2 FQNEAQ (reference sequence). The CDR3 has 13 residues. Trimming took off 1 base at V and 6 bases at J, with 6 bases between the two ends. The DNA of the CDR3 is TGTGCCAGCAGCTTAGAGGGTTCCGGGGAGCTGTTTTTT. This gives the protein CASSLEGSGELFF. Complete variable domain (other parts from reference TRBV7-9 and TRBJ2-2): DTGVSQNPRHKITKRGQNVTFRCDPISEHNRLYWYRQTLGQGPEFLTYFQNEAQLEKSRLLSDRFSAERPKGSFSTLEIQRTEQGDSAMYLCASSLEGSGELFFGEGSRLTVL.

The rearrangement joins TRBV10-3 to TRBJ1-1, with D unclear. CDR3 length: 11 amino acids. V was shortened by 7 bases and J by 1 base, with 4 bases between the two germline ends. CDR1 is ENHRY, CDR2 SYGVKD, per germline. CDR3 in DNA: TGTGCCATCAAAGGGAACACTGAAGCTTTCTTT. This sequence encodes CAIKGNTEAFF.

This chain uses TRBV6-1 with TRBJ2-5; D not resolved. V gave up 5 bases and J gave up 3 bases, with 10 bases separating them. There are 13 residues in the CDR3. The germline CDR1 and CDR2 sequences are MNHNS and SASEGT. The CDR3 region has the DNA TGTGCCAGCAGTATCGACTGGGAAGAGACCCAGTACTTC. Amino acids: CASSIDWEETQYF.

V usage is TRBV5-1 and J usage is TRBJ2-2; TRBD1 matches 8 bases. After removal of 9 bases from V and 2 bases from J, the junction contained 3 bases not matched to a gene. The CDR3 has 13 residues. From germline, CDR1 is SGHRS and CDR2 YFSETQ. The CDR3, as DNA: TGCGCCACCGGGACAGGTAACACCGGGGAGCTGTTTTTT. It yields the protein CATGTGNTGELFF. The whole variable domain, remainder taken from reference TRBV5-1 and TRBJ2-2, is KAGVTQTPRYLIKTRGQQVTLSCSPISGHRSVSWYQQTPGQGLQFLFEYFSETQRNKGNFPGRFSGRQFSNSRSEMNVSTLELGDSALYLCATGTGNTGELFFGEGSRLTVL.

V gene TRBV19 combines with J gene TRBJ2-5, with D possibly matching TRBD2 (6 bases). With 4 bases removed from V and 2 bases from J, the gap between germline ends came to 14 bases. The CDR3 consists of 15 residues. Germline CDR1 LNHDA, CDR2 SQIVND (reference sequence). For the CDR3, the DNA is TGTGCCAGTAGTACGCCGGGGACTGCTCAAGAGACCCAGTACTTC. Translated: CASSTPGTAQETQYF. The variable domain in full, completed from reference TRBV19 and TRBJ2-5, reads DGGITQSPKYLFRKEGQNVTLSCEQNLNHDAMYWYRQDPGQGLRLIYYSQIVNDFQKGDIAEGYSVSREKKESFPLTVTSAQKNPTAFYLCASSTPGTAQETQYFGPGTRLLVL.

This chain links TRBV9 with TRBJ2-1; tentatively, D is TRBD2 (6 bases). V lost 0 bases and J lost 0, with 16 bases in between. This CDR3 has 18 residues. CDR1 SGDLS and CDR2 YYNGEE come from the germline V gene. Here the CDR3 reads CASSVGSSGWASYNEQFF. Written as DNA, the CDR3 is TGTGCCAGCAGCGTAGGGAGTAGCGGATGGGCCTCCTACAATGAGCAGTTCTTC.